Described below is a single TCR beta chain sequence and its context. This record comes from a study of T cell changes during pregnancy in multiple sclerosis. The CDR3 runs 15 residues. V gave up 5 bases and J gave up 7 bases, with 17 bases separating them. The germline CDR1 and CDR2 sequences are PRHDT and FYEKMQ (reference sequence). The data were produced by immunoSEQ multiplex PCR, yet TCRdb's version contains in-frame clones alone and is incomplete. In the table there are around 49,000 clones, about 93% of which are singletons. The material sequenced was CD4+ T cells from peripheral blood mononuclear cells, taken after pregnancy. The chain uses TRBV13 and TRBJ1-4; D gene unclear. The source is a female donor in good health, enrolled as a control in a pregnancy study. CDR3 in DNA: TGTGCCAGCAGCGGTATCCGGGCGGGTTTTGAAAAACTGTTTTTT. Its translation: CASSGIRAGFEKLFF.